What follows are 14 T cell receptor beta chains derived from one specimen sequenced in a study of blood T cell repertoires in COVID-19. Repertoires were generated with immunoSEQ multiplex PCR, while TCRdb's copy carries only in-frame clones and drops some. Counted here are some 300,000 clones, 70% to 90% occurring once; the ten biggest clones make up around 13%. Sequencing used peripheral blood. These receptors all stem from a woman in her 70s with COVID-19, enrolled during active disease.

J is TRBJ2-1 and V is TRBV11-3, with TRBD1 as a possible D gene (5 bases). Germline CDR1 SGHNT, CDR2 YENEEA. This CDR3 contains 12 residues. V dropped 0 bases and J dropped 10 bases, with 7 bases sitting between them. The CDR3 protein is CASSLDSGEQFF. The CDR3 DNA is TGTGCCAGCAGCTTAGATTCAGGGGAGCAGTTCTTC.

V usage is TRBV6-1 and J usage is TRBJ2-7; a possible D gene is TRBD2 (6 bases). Germline V gives CDR1 MNHNS, CDR2 SASEGT. The CDR3 is 15 amino acids. V was cut by 0 bases and J by 4 bases, with 13 bases left in between. The CDR3 sequence is CASSEAGGWRYEQYF. Written as DNA, the CDR3 is TGTGCCAGCAGTGAAGCGGGAGGTTGGAGGTACGAGCAGTACTTC.

Notes on this clone: Within the sample, other DNA sequences also encode this same CDR3. The V gene is TRBV29-1, the J gene TRBJ1-1, with TRBD1 matching 7 bases. Unmatched junction bases numbered 2, after V lost 7 bases and J lost 0 bases. The V gene's germline CDR1 is SQVTM and CDR2 ANQGSEA. The CDR3 is 12 residues long. The CDR3 loop is CSGGQMNTEAFF. CDR3 in DNA: TGCAGCGGGGGACAGATGAACACTGAAGCTTTCTTT. The full variable domain, rest sourced from reference TRBV29-1 and TRBJ1-1, is SAVISQKPSRDICQRGTSLTIQCQVDSQVTMMFWYRQQPGQSLTLIATANQGSEATYESGFVIDKFPISRPNLTFSTLTVSNMSPEDSSIYLCSGGQMNTEAFFGQGTRLTVV.

The chain is built from TRBV5-1 and TRBJ1-2; D might be TRBD1 (5 bases). The CDR3 consists of 13 residues. Germline CDR1 is SGHRS and CDR2 is YFSETQ. The ends were cut back, 5 bases at V and 12 bases at J, with 20 bases in the middle. CDR3 DNA sequence: TGCGCCAGCAGTTGGGACTCCCAAAGGTTTCACACCTTC. Translating gives CASSWDSQRFHTF.

CDR3 loop: CASSPGTGSSPLHF. In DNA form, the CDR3 reads TGTGCCAGCAGCCCCGGGACAGGGAGTTCACCCCTCCACTTT. The V call is TRBV2, the J call TRBJ1-6, with TRBD1 matching 9 bases. The CDR3 extends over 14 amino acids. J gave up 9 bases and V 6 bases, and 6 bases lay outside the gene matches. The V gene's germline CDR1 is SNHLY and CDR2 FYNNEI.

V and J are TRBV24-1 and TRBJ1-2; D remains ambiguous. This CDR3 contains 14 residues. V gave up 3 bases and J gave up 6 bases, with 13 bases separating them. Germline CDR1 is KGHDR and CDR2 is SFDVKD. The chain's CDR3 is CATSDPLTGDGYTF. The CDR3 DNA sequence: TGTGCCACCAGTGATCCCCTCACCGGGGATGGCTACACCTTC.

The chain links TRBV18 to TRBJ2-3, with 10 bases matching TRBD1. Germline CDR1 reads KGHSH; CDR2 reads LQKENI. J gave up 5 bases and V 6 bases, and 5 bases lay outside the gene matches. The CDR3 contains 14 residues. CDR3 bases: TGTGCCAGCTCCATGACAGGGGGCGTAGATACGCAGTATTTT. This gives the protein CASSMTGGVDTQYF.

The J gene is TRBJ1-4, the V gene TRBV10-3, with D unclear. The V end was cut by 2 bases, the J end by 1 base, with 8 bases between. CDR3 length: 15 residues. Looked up from germline, CDR1 is ENHRY and CDR2 is SYGVKD. CDR3 sequence (DNA): TGTGCCATCAGTGAGAGAGGGAGAACTAATGAAAAACTGTTTTTT. Encoded protein: CAISERGRTNEKLFF.

The chain combines TRBV24-1 with TRBJ2-5, with 8 bases aligning to TRBD2. This CDR3 has 15 residues. V trimming: 2 bases; J trimming: 2 bases; junction bases outside the gene matches: 3. The germline gives CDR1 KGHDR, CDR2 SFDVKD. The CDR3 region is CATSDSAGGQETQYF. Here the CDR3 DNA reads TGTGCCACCAGTGATTCCGCGGGGGGACAAGAGACCCAGTACTTC.

V is TRBV30 and J is TRBJ2-7; possibly TRBD2 for D (5 bases). The germline CDR1 and CDR2 sequences are GTSNPN and SVGIG (reference sequence). This CDR3 spans 13 amino acids. The ends were cut back, 0 bases at V and 4 bases at J, with 10 bases in the middle. Here the CDR3 DNA reads TGTGCCTGGAGTGTTGGACTGTATTACGAGCAGTACTTC. This gives the protein CAWSVGLYYEQYF.

In its sample, this clone was seen once. This chain links TRBV5-1 with TRBJ2-3; D not resolved. Trimming took 4 bases from V and 1 from J, leaving 13 bases between them. Looked up from germline, CDR1 is SGHRS and CDR2 is YFSETQ. The CDR3 has 15 amino acids. CDR3: CASSRGGVGTDTQYF. The CDR3 DNA follows: TGCGCCAGCAGCCGCGGTGGAGTCGGCACAGATACGCAGTATTTT.

The gene calls are TRBV28 and TRBJ2-2, with 7 bases lining up with TRBD2. The V gene's germline CDR1 is MDHEN and CDR2 SYDVKM. V lost 6 bases and J lost 7; bases outside the gene matches: 20. The length of the CDR3 is 18 residues. The DNA of the CDR3 is TGTGCCAGCAGCCTATATGCGGGTTCGGGGGGTATCAACGGGGAGCTGTTTTTT. Residues: CASSLYAGSGGINGELFF.

This chain's CDR3 is CATSDSGMISYNEQFF. The CDR3 coding sequence is TGTGCCACCAGTGATTCCGGGATGATCTCCTACAATGAGCAGTTCTTC. The chain combines TRBV24-1 with TRBJ2-1; D perhaps matches TRBD2 (5 bases). The CDR3 covers 16 residues. The germline gives CDR1 KGHDR, CDR2 SFDVKD. The V and J ends lost 2 bases and 0 bases respectively, with 10 bases between them.

This clone was seen a handful of times. Other DNA sequences from this sample encode an identical CDR3 as well. The chain links TRBV3-1 (or the pseudogene TRBV3-2) to TRBJ1-3; D not resolved. Germline V gene sequence: CDR1 LGHDT, CDR2 YNNKEL (reference sequence). The CDR3 totals 13 residues. Trimming shortened V by 0 bases and J by 4 bases, and 4 bases separated the two germline ends. CDR3 region: CASSQDRGNTIYF. In nucleotides, the CDR3 is TGTGCCAGCAGCCAAGATCGGGGAAACACCATATATTTT.